The present entry profiles one T cell receptor beta chain with its context. Its antigen is currently unknown. Both 60 Vbeta primers and 13 Jbeta primers went into the PCR. Authors' processing steps: A later analysis counted around 80 million unique TCR beta chains, around 12 million shared. Here immunoSEQ multiplex PCR was the method, and the copy in TCRdb shows in-frame clones only, minus some. Clone size and the V and J calls come from that table; the DNA yielded D and trimming. Among 150,000 to 200,000 clones, 87% were seen once, and the ten largest hold over 0.2%. This sample was included in a study of cytomegalovirus exposure and HLA in healthy donors. The CDR3 covers 17 residues. The V and J ends lost 11 bases and 1 base, in that order; junction bases with no gene match: 17. Germline V gene lookup returns CDR1 SNHLY and CDR2 FYNNEI. Study outcomes and limitations: Highest at DRB1 and lowest at HLA-C, TCR association rates differed among HLA loci in a later analysis.

Sequenced sample: PBMCs. The J gene is TRBJ1-1, the V gene TRBV2; 9 bases align to TRBD1. The clonotype was recovered from a girl in the first two years of life in good health and CMV-seronegative. CDR3: CAGTGRPSNPWNTEAFF. The DNA for the CDR3 is TGTGCCGGGACAGGGAGGCCTTCCAACCCCTGGAACACTGAAGCTTTCTTT.